This paragraph covers one TCR beta chain sequence. This CDR3 is also generated by other DNA sequences in the sample. This sample is drawn from a study of blood T cell repertoires in COVID-19. Study details: Sites across the United States, Italy and Spain contributed samples from acute and convalescent COVID-19. The cDNA or gDNA used as material had been derived from T cells, B-cell-depleted T cells, or PBMCs.

In germline, CDR1 is SGHAT, CDR2 FQNNGV. The V gene lost 2 bases and the J gene lost 1 base, with 8 bases spanning the gap. The CDR3 spans 14 residues. Authors' data handling: Amplifying reference gene primers gave estimates of nucleated cell counts. Assay: immunoSEQ multiplex PCR; the TCRdb copy retains only in-frame clones and omits some. V and J calls and clone size are given by that table; D and trimming were obtained from the DNA. The sample contains hundreds of thousands of clones, 65% to 90% of which appear only once. Seattle researchers signed up patients amid active infection and tracked them longitudinally.

Sequences were obtained from peripheral blood. V gene TRBV11-2 combines with J gene TRBJ1-1; D unclear. This TCR came from a woman in her sixties or seventies with COVID-19, enrolled during active disease. The CDR3 loop is CASSLSGGNTEAFF. The CDR3 DNA sequence: TGTGCCAGCAGCTTATCTGGAGGGAACACTGAAGCTTTCTTT. Looking up the rest from reference TRBV11-2 and TRBJ1-1 gives the full variable domain: EAGVAQSPRYKIIEKRQSVAFWCNPISGHATLYWYQQILGQGPKLLIQFQNNGVVDDSQLPKDRFSAERLKGVDSTLKIQPAKLEDSAVYLCASSLSGGNTEAFFGQGTRLTVV.